This T cell receptor beta chain was sequenced for a study of PD-L1 blockade in urothelial cancer. Across the study: Samples of blood were analyzed 3 weeks (second dose) and 6 weeks after treatment start. Median T cell yield per blood sample was some 140,000 cells.

The time point: peripheral blood 6 weeks after treatment start. Trimming at V came to 0 bases and at J to 4 bases, leaving 5 bases not matched to a gene. Germline assignment: CDR1 SGHRS and CDR2 YFSETQ. This CDR3 comprises 15 residues. Libraries were prepared by immunoSEQ multiplex PCR; TCRdb keeps only in-frame clonotypes and omits some of them. The table has about 120,000 clones, around 88% seen once. The clonotype comes from a man aged 55 to 70 with urothelial cancer. Sequenced material: PBMCs, taken around atezolizumab (anti-PD-L1) treatment. The J gene is TRBJ2-7, the V gene TRBV5-1; 9 bases line up with TRBD2. The CDR3 here is CASSLVASGTYEQYF. The DNA of the CDR3 is TGCGCCAGCAGCTTGGTGGCTAGCGGGACGTACGAGCAGTACTTC.